This TCR beta chain was identified in a study of regulatory T cells in long-lasting Graves disease. Background on the study: New Graves' disease cases had less than 3 months of antithyroid drugs.

Germline CDR1 MNHEY, CDR2 SMNVEV (reference sequence). V shed 6 bases and J shed 4 bases, with 15 bases lying between them. The CDR3 has 15 amino acids. The study, taken as a whole, reports: Repertoires from persistent disease leaned toward TRBV28, TRBJ1-2 and TRBJ2-5.

In this sample, this clonotype turned up a few times. Its matching antigen is unknown. TCR beta libraries were built with iRepertoire HTBI primers and Arm-PCR of CDR3 regions. MiXCR, applied by TCRdb to the multiplex PCR reads, yields one record per CDR3 protein. In the table there are about 460,000 distinct CDR3 sequences, 14% of which are singletons. Described time point: newly diagnosed GD, antithyroid drugs for less than 3 months. Extracted RNA from PBMCs served as the source of the TCR library. The same sample was also studied in work on T cells in Graves' hyperthyroidism and ophthalmopathy. This second study notes: Pregnant or lactating patients were excluded, as were those with uncontrolled infection or other autoimmune disease. Carried out on the TCR CDR3, a first-round RT-PCR used the HTBI primer set.

The gene calls are TRBV27 and TRBJ2-2, with D possibly matching TRBD2 (6 bases). This specimen consisted of peripheral blood mononuclear cells (PBMCs), obtained at new diagnosis, from a patient treated with antithyroid drugs. The TCR sequence derives from a woman aged 45-65 years with Graves disease. The CDR3 nucleotides read TGTGCCAGCAGAAAGGGACTCCTTAGCACCGGGGAGCTGTTTTTT. It translates to CASRKGLLSTGELFF.